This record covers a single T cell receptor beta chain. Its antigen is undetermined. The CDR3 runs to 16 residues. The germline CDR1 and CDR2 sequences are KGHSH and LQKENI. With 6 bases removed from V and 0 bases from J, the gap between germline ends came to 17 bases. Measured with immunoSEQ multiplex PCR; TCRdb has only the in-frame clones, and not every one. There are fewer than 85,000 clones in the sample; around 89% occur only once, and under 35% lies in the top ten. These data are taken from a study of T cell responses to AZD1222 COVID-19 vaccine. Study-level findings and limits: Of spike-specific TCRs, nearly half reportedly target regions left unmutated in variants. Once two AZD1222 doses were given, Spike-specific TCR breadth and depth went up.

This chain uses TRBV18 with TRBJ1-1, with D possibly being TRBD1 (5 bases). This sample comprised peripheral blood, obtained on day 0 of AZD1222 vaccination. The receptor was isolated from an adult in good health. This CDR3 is CASSVMTGGLNTEAFF. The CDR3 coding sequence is TGTGCCAGCTCCGTGATGACTGGGGGACTGAACACTGAAGCTTTCTTT.